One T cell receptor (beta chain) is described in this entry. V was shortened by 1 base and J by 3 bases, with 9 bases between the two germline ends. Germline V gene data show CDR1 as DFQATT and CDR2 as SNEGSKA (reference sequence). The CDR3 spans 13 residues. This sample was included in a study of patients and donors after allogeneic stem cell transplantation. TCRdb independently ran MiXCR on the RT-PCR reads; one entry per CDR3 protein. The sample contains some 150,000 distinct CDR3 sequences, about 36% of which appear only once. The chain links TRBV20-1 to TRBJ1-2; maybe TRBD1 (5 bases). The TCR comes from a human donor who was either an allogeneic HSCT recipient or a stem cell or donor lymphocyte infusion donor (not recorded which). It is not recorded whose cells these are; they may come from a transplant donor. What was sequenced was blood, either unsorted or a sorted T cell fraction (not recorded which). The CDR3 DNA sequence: TGCAGTGCTAGAGGGACACCAGACTATGGCTACACCTTC. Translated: CSARGTPDYGYTF.